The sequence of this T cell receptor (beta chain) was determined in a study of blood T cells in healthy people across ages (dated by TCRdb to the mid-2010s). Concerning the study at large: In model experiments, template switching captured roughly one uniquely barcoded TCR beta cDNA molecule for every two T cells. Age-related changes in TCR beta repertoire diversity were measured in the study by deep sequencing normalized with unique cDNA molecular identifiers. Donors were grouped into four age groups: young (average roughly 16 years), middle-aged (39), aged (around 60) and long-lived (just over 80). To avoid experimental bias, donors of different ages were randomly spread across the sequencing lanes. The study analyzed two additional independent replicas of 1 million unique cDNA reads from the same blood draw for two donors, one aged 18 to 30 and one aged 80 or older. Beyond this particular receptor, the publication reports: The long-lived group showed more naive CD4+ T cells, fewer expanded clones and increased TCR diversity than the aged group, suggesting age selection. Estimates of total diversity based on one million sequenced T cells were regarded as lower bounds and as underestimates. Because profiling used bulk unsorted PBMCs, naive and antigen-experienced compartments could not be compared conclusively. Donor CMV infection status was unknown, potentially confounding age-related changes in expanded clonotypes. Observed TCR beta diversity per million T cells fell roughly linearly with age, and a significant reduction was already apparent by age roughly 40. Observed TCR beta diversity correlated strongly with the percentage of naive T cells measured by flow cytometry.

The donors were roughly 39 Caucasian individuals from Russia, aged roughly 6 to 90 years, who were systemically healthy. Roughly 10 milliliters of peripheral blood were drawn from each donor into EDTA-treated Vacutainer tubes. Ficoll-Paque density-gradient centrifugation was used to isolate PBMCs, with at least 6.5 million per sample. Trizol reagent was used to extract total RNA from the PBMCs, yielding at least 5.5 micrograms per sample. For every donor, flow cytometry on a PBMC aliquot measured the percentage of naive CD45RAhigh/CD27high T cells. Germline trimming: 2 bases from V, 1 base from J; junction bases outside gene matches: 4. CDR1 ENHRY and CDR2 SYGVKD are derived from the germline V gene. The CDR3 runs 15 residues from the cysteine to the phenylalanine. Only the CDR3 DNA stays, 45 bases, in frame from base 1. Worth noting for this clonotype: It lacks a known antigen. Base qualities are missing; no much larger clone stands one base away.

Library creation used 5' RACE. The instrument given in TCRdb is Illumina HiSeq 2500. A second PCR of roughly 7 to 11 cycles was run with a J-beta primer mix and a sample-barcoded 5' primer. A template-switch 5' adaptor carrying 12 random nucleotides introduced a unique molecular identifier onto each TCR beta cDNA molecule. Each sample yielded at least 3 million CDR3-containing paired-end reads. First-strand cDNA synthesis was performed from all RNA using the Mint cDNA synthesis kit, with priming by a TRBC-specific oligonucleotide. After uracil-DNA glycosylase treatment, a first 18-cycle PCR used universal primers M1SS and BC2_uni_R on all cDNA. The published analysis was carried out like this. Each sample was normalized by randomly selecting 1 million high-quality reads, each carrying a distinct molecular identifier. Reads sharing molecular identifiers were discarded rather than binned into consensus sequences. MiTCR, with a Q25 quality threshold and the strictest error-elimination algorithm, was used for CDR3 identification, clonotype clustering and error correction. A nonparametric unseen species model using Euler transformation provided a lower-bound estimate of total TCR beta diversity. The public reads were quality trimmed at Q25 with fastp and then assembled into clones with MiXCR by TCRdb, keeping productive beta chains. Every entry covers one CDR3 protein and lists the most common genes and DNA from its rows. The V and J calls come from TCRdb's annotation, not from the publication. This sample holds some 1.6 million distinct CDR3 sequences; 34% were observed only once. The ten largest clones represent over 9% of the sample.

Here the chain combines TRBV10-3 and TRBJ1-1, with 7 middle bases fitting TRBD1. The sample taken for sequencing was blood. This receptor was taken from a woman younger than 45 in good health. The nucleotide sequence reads TGTGCCATCAGTGAGCTACGGACAGGGAACACTGAAGCTTTCTTT. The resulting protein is CAISELRTGNTEAFF.